This TCR beta chain was found in a study of graft-versus-host responses after intestinal transplantation. Looking at the study overall: Recipients got multivisceral, liver-intestinal, or isolated intestinal transplants. Following induction with anti-thymocyte globulin, all recipients were given tacrolimus and steroids for around three years.

A note on this clone: Its specificity is unknown.

Findings and limits, study-wide: High graft-versus-host to host-versus-graft T cell clonal ratios marked allografts of patients with graft-donor macrochimerism.

Trimming took 3 bases from V and 4 from J; bases not matched to a gene: 10. The CDR3 has 16 amino acids. Germline V gene data show CDR1 as SQVTM and CDR2 as ANQGSEA. Clones were sequenced by immunoSEQ multiplex PCR, and TCRdb holds only the in-frame ones, with some missing. The data hold 75,000 to 100,000 clones, with roughly 88% observed a single time. The receptor was isolated from a human patient who received an intestinal transplant, so some T cells may come from the graft donor. The chain is built from TRBV29-1 and TRBJ2-2, with 8 bases lining up with TRBD2. The sample here was PBMCs, taken 255 days after intestinal transplant. The CDR3 nucleotides read TGCAGCGTTGATCTCGGGGGGGGCCTCGGCACCGGGGAGCTGTTTTTT. Its translation is CSVDLGGGLGTGELFF.